This T cell receptor beta chain came from a study of CD8+CD57+ T cells in acquired aplastic anemia. CDR3 length equals 13 residues. Germline CDR1 SEHNR, CDR2 FQNEAQ (reference sequence). V gave up 4 bases and J gave up 4 bases, with 8 bases separating them. TCR beta VDJ and CDR3 profiling used genomic DNA as template. TCRdb called the reads again in MiXCR, with one record for every CDR3 protein. Of approximately 160,000 distinct CDR3 sequences in the sample, around 45% are singletons; the top ten hold 0.9% to 1.2%. The chain has TRBV7-9 and TRBJ2-1, with D perhaps TRBD1 (5 bases). This receptor was identified in a human donor in good health. Material: sorted CD4+, CD8+, or CD8+CD57+ T cells (not recorded which) from PBMCs. CDR3 DNA sequence: TGTGCCAGCAGCTCGACAGTTTACAATGAGCAGTTCTTC. It yields the protein CASSSTVYNEQFF. Complete variable domain (other parts from reference TRBV7-9 and TRBJ2-1): DTGVSQNPRHKITKRGQNVTFRCDPISEHNRLYWYRQTLGQGPEFLTYFQNEAQLEKSRLLSDRFSAERPKGSFSTLEIQRTEQGDSAMYLCASSSTVYNEQFFGPGTRLTVL.